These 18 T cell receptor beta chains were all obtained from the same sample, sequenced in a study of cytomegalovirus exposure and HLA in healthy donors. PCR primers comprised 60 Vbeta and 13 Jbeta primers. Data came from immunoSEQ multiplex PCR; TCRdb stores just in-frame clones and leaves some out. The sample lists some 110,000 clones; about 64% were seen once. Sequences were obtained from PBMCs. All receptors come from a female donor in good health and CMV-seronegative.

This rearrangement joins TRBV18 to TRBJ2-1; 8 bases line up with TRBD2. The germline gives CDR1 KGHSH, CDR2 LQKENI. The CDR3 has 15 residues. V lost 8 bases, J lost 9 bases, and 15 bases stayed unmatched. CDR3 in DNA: TGTGCCAGCCTACGGCTAGCGGGTGTCCCCATTGAGCAGTTCTTC. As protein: CASLRLAGVPIEQFF.

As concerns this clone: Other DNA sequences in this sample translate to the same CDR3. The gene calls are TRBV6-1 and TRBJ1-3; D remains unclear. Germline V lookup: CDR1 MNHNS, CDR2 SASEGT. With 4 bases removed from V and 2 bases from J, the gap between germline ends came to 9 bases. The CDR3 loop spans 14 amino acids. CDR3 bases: TGTGCCAGCAGTGTTTTCACAGCTGGAAACACCATATATTTT. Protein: CASSVFTAGNTIYF.

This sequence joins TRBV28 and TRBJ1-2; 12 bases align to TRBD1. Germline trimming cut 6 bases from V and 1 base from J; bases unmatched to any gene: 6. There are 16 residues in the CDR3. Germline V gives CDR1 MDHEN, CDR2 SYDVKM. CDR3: CASSPGQGAYNYGYTF. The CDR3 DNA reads TGTGCCAGCAGCCCGGGACAGGGGGCCTATAACTATGGCTACACCTTC.

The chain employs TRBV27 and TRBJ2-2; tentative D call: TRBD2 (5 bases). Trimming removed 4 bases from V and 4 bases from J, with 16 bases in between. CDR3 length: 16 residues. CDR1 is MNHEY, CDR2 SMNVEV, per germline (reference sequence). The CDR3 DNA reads TGTGCCAGCAGTTCGCGGACGCTAGCAGTCACCGGGGAGCTGTTTTTT. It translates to CASSSRTLAVTGELFF.

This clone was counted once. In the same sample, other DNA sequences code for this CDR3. CDR3 bases: TGTGCCAGTAGTATACGGAGAAACACTGAAGCTTTCTTT. Its translation: CASSIRRNTEAFF. The chain joins TRBV19 to TRBJ1-1; D remains unclear. Trimming took 2 bases from V and 2 from J, leaving 6 bases between them. Germline-derived CDR1 and CDR2 are LNHDA and SQIVND (reference sequence). The CDR3 loop spans 13 amino acids.

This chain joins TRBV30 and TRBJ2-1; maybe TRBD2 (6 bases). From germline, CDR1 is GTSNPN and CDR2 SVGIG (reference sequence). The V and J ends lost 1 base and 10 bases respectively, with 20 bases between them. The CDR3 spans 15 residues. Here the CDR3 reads CAWSALRAPGGEQFF. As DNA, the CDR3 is TGTGCCTGGAGTGCCCTGCGGGCCCCTGGAGGGGAGCAGTTCTTC. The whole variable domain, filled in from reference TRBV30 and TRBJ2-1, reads SQTIHQWPATLVQPVGSPLSLECTVEGTSNPNLYWYRQAAGRGLQLLFYSVGIGQISSEVPQNLSASRPQDRQFILSSKKLLLSDSGFYLCAWSALRAPGGEQFFGPGTRLTVL.

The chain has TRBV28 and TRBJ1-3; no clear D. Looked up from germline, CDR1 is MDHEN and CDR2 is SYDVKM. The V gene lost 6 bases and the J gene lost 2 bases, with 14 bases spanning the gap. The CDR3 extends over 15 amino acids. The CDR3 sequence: CASSPGGDAGNTIYF. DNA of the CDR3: TGTGCCAGCAGCCCCGGCGGGGATGCTGGAAACACCATATATTTT.

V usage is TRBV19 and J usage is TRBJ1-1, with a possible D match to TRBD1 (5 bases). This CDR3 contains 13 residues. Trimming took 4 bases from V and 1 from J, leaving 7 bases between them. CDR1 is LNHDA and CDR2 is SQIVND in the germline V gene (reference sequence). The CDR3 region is CASSTRENTEAFF. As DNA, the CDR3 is TGTGCCAGTAGTACCAGGGAGAACACTGAAGCTTTCTTT. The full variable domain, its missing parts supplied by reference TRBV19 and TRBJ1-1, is DGGITQSPKYLFRKEGQNVTLSCEQNLNHDAMYWYRQDPGQGLRLIYYSQIVNDFQKGDIAEGYSVSREKKESFPLTVTSAQKNPTAFYLCASSTRENTEAFFGQGTRLTVV.

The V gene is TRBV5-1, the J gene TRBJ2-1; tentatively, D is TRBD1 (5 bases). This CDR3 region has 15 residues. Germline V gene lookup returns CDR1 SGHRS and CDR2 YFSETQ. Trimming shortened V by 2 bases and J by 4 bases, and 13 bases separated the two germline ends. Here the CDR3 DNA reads TGCGCCAGCAGCTTTAGGGGTCAGGAGTACAATGAGCAGTTCTTC. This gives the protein CASSFRGQEYNEQFF.

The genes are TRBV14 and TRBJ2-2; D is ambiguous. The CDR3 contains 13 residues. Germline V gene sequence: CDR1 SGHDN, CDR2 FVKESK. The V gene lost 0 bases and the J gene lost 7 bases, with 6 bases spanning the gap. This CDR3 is CASSQDLGGELFF. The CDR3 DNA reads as TGTGCCAGCAGCCAAGATCTAGGCGGGGAGCTGTTTTTT.

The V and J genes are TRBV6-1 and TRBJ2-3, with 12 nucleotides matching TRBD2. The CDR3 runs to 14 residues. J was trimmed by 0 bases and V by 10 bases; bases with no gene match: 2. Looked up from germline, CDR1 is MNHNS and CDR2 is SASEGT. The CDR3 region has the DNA TGTGCCACCGGGACTAGCGGGAGCACAGATACGCAGTATTTT. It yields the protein CATGTSGSTDTQYF.

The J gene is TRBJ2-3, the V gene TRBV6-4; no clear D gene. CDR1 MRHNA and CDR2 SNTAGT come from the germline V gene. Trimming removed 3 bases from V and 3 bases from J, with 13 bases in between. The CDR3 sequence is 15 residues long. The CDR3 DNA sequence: TGTGCCAGCAGTGATGGGCAGGATGGAACAGATACGCAGTATTTT. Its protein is CASSDGQDGTDTQYF.

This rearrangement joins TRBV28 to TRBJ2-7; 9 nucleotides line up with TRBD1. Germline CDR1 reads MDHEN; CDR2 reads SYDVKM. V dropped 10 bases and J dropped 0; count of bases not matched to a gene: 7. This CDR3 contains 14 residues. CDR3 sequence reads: CATARDRASYEQYF. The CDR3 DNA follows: TGTGCCACCGCCCGGGACAGGGCCTCCTACGAGCAGTACTTC.

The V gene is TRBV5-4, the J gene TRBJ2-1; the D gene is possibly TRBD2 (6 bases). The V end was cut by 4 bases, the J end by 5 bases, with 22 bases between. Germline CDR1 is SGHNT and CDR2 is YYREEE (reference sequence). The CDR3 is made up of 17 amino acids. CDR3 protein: CASSTSLAPRRDNEQFF. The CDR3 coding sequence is TGTGCCAGCAGCACCTCACTAGCCCCGCGTCGGGACAATGAGCAGTTCTTC.

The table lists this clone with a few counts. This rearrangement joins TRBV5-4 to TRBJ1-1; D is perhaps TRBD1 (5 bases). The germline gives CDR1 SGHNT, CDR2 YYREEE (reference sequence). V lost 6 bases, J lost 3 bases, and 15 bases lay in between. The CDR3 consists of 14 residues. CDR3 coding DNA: TGTGCCAGCACCGCCCCGCGGGGGGACACTGAAGCTTTCTTT. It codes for CASTAPRGDTEAFF.

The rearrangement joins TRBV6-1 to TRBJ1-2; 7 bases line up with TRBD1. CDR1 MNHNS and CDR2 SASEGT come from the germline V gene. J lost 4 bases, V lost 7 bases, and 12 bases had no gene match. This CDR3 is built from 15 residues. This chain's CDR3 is CASNLDRVSTYGYTF. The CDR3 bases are TGTGCCAGCAACCTCGACAGGGTGTCTACCTATGGCTACACCTTC.

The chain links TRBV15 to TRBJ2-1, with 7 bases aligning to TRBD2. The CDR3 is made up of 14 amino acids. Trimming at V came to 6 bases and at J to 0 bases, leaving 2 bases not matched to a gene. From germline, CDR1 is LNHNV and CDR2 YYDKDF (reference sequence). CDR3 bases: TGTGCCACCAGAGGCGGGAGCTCCTACAATGAGCAGTTCTTC. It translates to CATRGGSSYNEQFF.

This chain's CDR3 is CAISEPRTSITDTQYF. In DNA form, the CDR3 reads TGTGCCATCAGTGAGCCCAGGACTAGCATCACAGATACGCAGTATTTT. The chain is built from TRBV10-3 and TRBJ2-3; 8 bases agree with TRBD2. The length of the CDR3 is 16 residues. The V gene's germline CDR1 is ENHRY and CDR2 SYGVKD. V shed 2 bases, J shed 2 bases, and the junction held 6 bases outside the gene matches.